A single sample gave rise to the 28 T cell receptor beta chains below, sequenced in a study of T cell repertoires in cytomegalovirus infection. TCRdb independently ran MiXCR on the reads; one entry per CDR3 protein. Among a few hundred thousand distinct CDR3 sequences listed, roughly 15% were seen once. The sample consisted of PBMCs. These receptors were collected from a human donor in good health (CMV status not recorded). Some clones in this sample may be carry-over from other donors' samples.

This clonotype was picked up many times. The rearrangement joins TRBV20-1 to TRBJ2-2; D uncertain. Germline CDR1 DFQATT, CDR2 SNEGSKA (reference sequence). V lost 3 bases, J lost 6 bases, and 5 bases lay in between. The CDR3 runs to 11 residues. CDR3 protein: CSASPAGELFF. For the CDR3, the DNA is TGCAGTGCTAGCCCGGCCGGGGAGCTGTTTTTT.

The rearrangement uses TRBV29-1 and TRBJ1-1; D remains ambiguous. V was clipped by 3 bases and J by 6 bases, with 14 bases between them. The CDR3 loop spans 13 amino acids. Germline assignment: CDR1 SQVTM and CDR2 ANQGSEA. The CDR3 DNA reads as TGCAGCGTTGAGTGGCAGGCGGGCGCTGAAGCTTTCTTT. This sequence encodes CSVEWQAGAEAFF.

The rearrangement uses TRBV4-3 and TRBJ1-1; 10 bases align to TRBD1. Per the germline V gene, CDR1 is LGHNA and CDR2 is YSLEER. V lost 2 bases to trimming and J lost 7 bases; unmatched junction nucleotides: 4. CDR3 length equals 14 residues. The CDR3 protein is CASSQTRDRGEAFF. As DNA, the CDR3 is TGCGCCAGCAGCCAAACCCGGGACAGGGGTGAAGCTTTCTTT.

This clonotype was seen at least ten times. The V gene is TRBV7-2, the J gene TRBJ1-5; no definite D call. Germline V gene data show CDR1 as SGHTA and CDR2 as FQGNSA. The CDR3 covers 15 residues. The ends were cut back, 2 bases at V and 0 bases at J, with 8 bases in the middle. This CDR3 is CASSLIADSNQPQHF. As DNA, the CDR3 is TGTGCCAGCAGCTTAATCGCGGATAGCAATCAGCCCCAGCATTTT.

This sequence joins TRBV20-1 and TRBJ1-5, with 9 bases fitting TRBD1. The CDR3 sequence is 16 residues long. Germline loops: CDR1 DFQATT, CDR2 SNEGSKA (reference sequence). The J segment lost 3 bases and the V segment lost 3 bases, leaving 9 bases of the junction unmatched. The CDR3 bases are TGCAGTGCTAGCTTTAACAGGGGGCCATCCAATCAGCCCCAGCATTTT. Its translation: CSASFNRGPSNQPQHF.

This clonotype was picked up a small number of times. The chain couples TRBV28 to TRBJ2-7; possible D gene TRBD1, 6 bases. This CDR3 spans 16 amino acids. Germline V gives CDR1 MDHEN, CDR2 SYDVKM. Trimming pared 4 bases from V and 2 bases from J, leaving 18 bases between. The CDR3: CASSSWTAKATYEQYF. CDR3 sequence (DNA): TGTGCCAGCAGTTCTTGGACAGCTAAGGCGACCTACGAGCAGTACTTC.

The rearrangement links TRBV20-1 to TRBJ2-3; tentative D call: TRBD2 (5 bases). The V end lost 5 bases, the J end lost 4 bases, and 19 bases lay between the germline ends. The CDR3 has 15 amino acids. The germline gives CDR1 DFQATT, CDR2 SNEGSKA (reference sequence). DNA of the CDR3: TGCAGTGCTTACTCTGTGGCCCCAGCGGCAGATACGCAGTATTTT. Protein: CSAYSVAPAADTQYF.

As regards this clonotype: A much larger clone lies one base from this, so it may be a read error. The conserved final phenylalanine or tryptophan is absent from the CDR3, which likely points to a read error. V and J are TRBV19 and TRBJ2-7; D perhaps matches TRBD2 (5 bases). This CDR3 is built from 14 residues. In germline, CDR1 is LNHDA, CDR2 SQIVND (reference sequence). With 1 base removed from V and 2 bases from J, the gap between germline ends came to 9 bases. DNA for the CDR3: TGTGCCAGTAGTATAGGCCCGGGAACCTACGAGCAGTACTCC. Protein product: CASSIGPGTYEQYS.

This clonotype was seen a handful of times. This chain connects TRBV6-6 to TRBJ1-2; 9 nucleotides line up with TRBD1. Looked up from germline, CDR1 is MNHNY and CDR2 is SVGAGI (reference sequence). CDR3 length: 16 amino acids. Losses at the gene ends were 0 bases for V and 2 bases for J; bases not matched to a gene: 4. CDR3 nucleotide sequence: TGTGCCAGCAGTTACTCGGACAGGGGAGTAAACTATGGCTACACCTTC. It encodes CASSYSDRGVNYGYTF.

This chain links TRBV12-3 or TRBV12-4 with TRBJ1-2, with D maybe TRBD1 (5 bases). The CDR3 loop spans 13 amino acids. Between the trimmed V and J ends, which lost 5 bases and 14 bases, there was a span of 21 bases. This CDR3 is CASSVGDYMARTF. DNA for the CDR3: TGTGCCAGCAGTGTAGGGGACTATATGGCTAGGACCTTC.

In this sample, this clonotype turned up many times. The chain has TRBV7-2 and TRBJ1-1, with 8 positions matching TRBD1. This CDR3 spans 15 amino acids. The junction had 9 bases not matched to a gene; V was cut back by 8 bases and J by 1 base. Per the germline V gene, CDR1 is SGHTA and CDR2 is FQGNSA. CDR3: CASCRFTGGNTEAFF. Here the CDR3 DNA reads TGTGCCAGCTGTCGATTTACAGGGGGGAACACTGAAGCTTTCTTT.

The chain employs TRBV5-6 and TRBJ2-1; D gene ambiguous. Germline CDR1 is SGHDT and CDR2 is YYEEEE. V dropped 0 bases and J dropped 0 bases, with 4 bases sitting between them. CDR3 length: 14 amino acids. The CDR3: CASSLAHSYNEQFF. The CDR3, as DNA: TGTGCCAGCAGCTTGGCGCACTCCTACAATGAGCAGTTCTTC.

This clonotype came up many times. The V call is TRBV20-1, the J call TRBJ2-5, with TRBD1 identical over 9 bases. V lost 5 bases to trimming and J lost 3 bases; unmatched junction nucleotides: 7. Germline CDR1 DFQATT, CDR2 SNEGSKA (reference sequence). The CDR3 is 14 residues long. This CDR3 reads CSAEGTGNEETQYF. CDR3 bases: TGCAGTGCTGAGGGGACAGGGAATGAAGAGACCCAGTACTTC.

This clonotype was recorded at least ten times. This chain joins TRBV7-2 and TRBJ1-2, with a tentative D call TRBD1 (5 bases). The CDR3 consists of 13 residues. Germline V lookup: CDR1 SGHTA, CDR2 FQGNSA. Trimming shortened V by 5 bases and J by 2 bases, and 9 bases separated the two germline ends. Here the CDR3 DNA reads TGTGCCAGCAGCGCGGACATAAACTATGGCTACACCTTC. Translating it yields CASSADINYGYTF.

The table lists this clonotype with a few counts. This sequence joins TRBV9 and TRBJ2-3; possibly TRBD1 or TRBD2 for D (5 bases each). Trimming cost V 3 bases and J 2 bases, with 19 bases left between them. Germline V gene lookup returns CDR1 SGDLS and CDR2 YYNGEE. CDR3 length: 17 amino acids. DNA for the CDR3: TGTGCCAGCAGCGCAGGGACGGCGGGTACCCCCACAGATACGCAGTATTTT. It translates to CASSAGTAGTPTDTQYF.

This clonotype was detected ten times or more. The gene calls are TRBV7-2 and TRBJ2-5; 11 bases line up with TRBD2. J gave up 9 bases and V 4 bases, and 16 bases lay outside the gene matches. This CDR3 spans 17 amino acids. Per germline, CDR1 SGHTA and CDR2 FQGNSA. CDR3 amino acids: CASSSSSGGPEEKSQYF. The CDR3 nucleotides read TGTGCCAGCAGCTCCTCTAGCGGGGGGCCAGAAGAGAAGTCCCAGTACTTC.

The V call is TRBV6-1, the J call TRBJ1-2; D unclear. This CDR3 contains 13 residues. Trimming left V 2 bases short and J 4 bases short, with 8 bases between. The germline V gene has CDR1 MNHNS and CDR2 SASEGT. The CDR3 sequence: CASSEPVVYGYTF. CDR3 DNA: TGTGCCAGCAGTGAACCCGTGGTCTATGGCTACACCTTC.

This clonotype was counted only a few times. The J gene is TRBJ1-1, the V gene TRBV12-3 or TRBV12-4, with 11 bases aligning to TRBD1. The CDR3 length is 18 residues. V lost 6 bases to trimming and J lost 0 bases; unmatched junction nucleotides: 12. The CDR3 DNA reads as TGTGCCAGCAGCCCCCGGACAGGGGGCCTTATCATGAACACTGAAGCTTTCTTT. Protein: CASSPRTGGLIMNTEAFF.

This clonotype turned up a few times. V is TRBV6-6 and J is TRBJ2-6; possibly TRBD1 or TRBD2 for D (5 bases each). This CDR3 has 18 residues. Germline V gene lookup returns CDR1 MNHNY and CDR2 SVGAGI (reference sequence). The V gene lost 5 bases and the J gene lost 2 bases, with 19 bases spanning the gap. CDR3 protein: CASSNIRGAGTGANVLTF. CDR3 nucleotide sequence: TGTGCCAGCAGTAACATAAGGGGCGCGGGTACTGGGGCCAACGTCCTGACTTTC.

The V and J genes are TRBV3-1 and TRBJ2-5, with a weak D call TRBD2 (5 bases). Trimming cost V 1 base and J 7 bases, with 10 bases left between them. The CDR3 consists of 13 residues. The germline V gene encodes CDR1 LGHDT and CDR2 YNNKEL (reference sequence). CDR3 DNA: TGTGCCAGCAGCCAAGTTGAGGCGGGGACCCAGTACTTC. Residues: CASSQVEAGTQYF.

This clonotype was counted only a few times. V usage is TRBV12-3 or TRBV12-4 and J usage is TRBJ2-3, with 14 bases identical to TRBD2. The length of the CDR3 is 15 residues. V trimming: 7 bases; J trimming: 10 bases; junction bases outside the gene matches: 10. The CDR3 is CASTTLTSGGAAQYF. CDR3 DNA sequence: TGTGCCAGCACCACCCTGACTAGCGGGGGGGCAGCGCAGTATTTT.

The V and J genes are TRBV28 and TRBJ1-2, with D hard to call. The germline gives CDR1 MDHEN, CDR2 SYDVKM. Trimming left V 5 bases short and J 0 bases short, with 13 bases between. This CDR3 has 15 amino acids. CDR3 nucleotides: TGTGCCAGCAGTAGACAAATTCAAGCTAACTATGGCTACACCTTC. This translates into CASSRQIQANYGYTF.

The J gene is TRBJ1-1, the V gene TRBV6-1, with 7 bases fitting TRBD1. The J segment lost 0 bases and the V segment lost 3 bases, leaving 4 bases of the junction unmatched. This CDR3 has 15 residues. The germline V gene encodes CDR1 MNHNS and CDR2 SASEGT. CDR3 sequence (DNA): TGTGCCAGCAGTGACGCGGGACAGCTGAACACTGAAGCTTTCTTT. It yields the protein CASSDAGQLNTEAFF.

In this sample, this clonotype turned up many times. The CDR3 nucleotides read TGTGCCAGCAGCTTAGATTGGGTCCCCGGGGAGCTGTTTTTT. Residues: CASSLDWVPGELFF. This rearrangement joins TRBV7-8 to TRBJ2-2; D unresolved. Germline lookup yields CDR1 SGHVS and CDR2 FQNEAQ. V was pared by 1 base and J by 6 bases, with 9 bases between. The CDR3 length is 14 residues.

This clonotype occurred a few times. This chain uses TRBV2 with TRBJ1-2, with a tentative D call TRBD1 (5 bases). V lost 6 bases and J 7 bases, leaving 15 bases between the germline ends. CDR1 and CDR2 (germline): SNHLY, FYNNEI. There are 13 residues in the CDR3. The CDR3 sequence is CASSKLEGSGYTF. The CDR3 nucleotides read TGTGCCAGCAGCAAACTCGAGGGGTCTGGCTACACCTTC. The entire variable domain, with the rest obtained from reference TRBV2 and TRBJ1-2, is as follows: EPEVTQTPSHQVTQMGQEVILRCVPISNHLYFYWYRQILGQKVEFLVSFYNNEISEKSEIFDDQFSVERPDGSNFTLKIRSTKLEDSAMYFCASSKLEGSGYTFGSGTRLTVV.

This clonotype was seen more than once but under ten times. The chain uses TRBV28 and TRBJ2-7, with D maybe TRBD2 (6 bases). Germline assignment: CDR1 MDHEN and CDR2 SYDVKM. This CDR3 spans 14 amino acids. The V gene lost 5 bases and the J gene lost 0 bases, with 11 bases spanning the gap. The CDR3 sequence is CASSPAGPSYEQYF. The CDR3 DNA reads TGTGCCAGCAGTCCCGCGGGGCCCTCCTACGAGCAGTACTTC.

This clonotype occurred many times. The chain combines TRBV7-8 with TRBJ2-2; D gene ambiguous. Trimming removed 6 bases from V and 3 bases from J, with 11 bases in between. This CDR3 is built from 14 residues. Germline V gene data show CDR1 as SGHVS and CDR2 as FQNEAQ. In DNA form, the CDR3 reads TGTGCCAGCAGTCGCCTGGTGGACACCGGGGAGCTGTTTTTT. It codes for CASSRLVDTGELFF. The full variable domain, in which reference TRBV7-8 and TRBJ2-2 provide the parts outside the CDR3, is GAGVSQSPRYKVAKRGQDVALRCDPISGHVSLFWYQQALGQGPEFLTYFQNEAQLDKSGLPSDRFFAERPEGSVSTLKIQRTQQEDSAVYLCASSRLVDTGELFFGEGSRLTVL.

A remark on this clonotype: A read error is possible here, since a much larger clone lies one base away. The rearrangement uses TRBV7-8 and TRBJ1-6; D is unclear. The CDR3 has 12 residues. The V end lost 7 bases, the J end lost 13 bases, and 14 bases lay between the germline ends. Looked up from germline, CDR1 is SGHVS and CDR2 is FQNEAQ. The CDR3 spells CASNSSGNPLHF. CDR3 coding DNA: TGTGCCAGCAACTCAAGTGGGAATCCCCTCCACTTT.